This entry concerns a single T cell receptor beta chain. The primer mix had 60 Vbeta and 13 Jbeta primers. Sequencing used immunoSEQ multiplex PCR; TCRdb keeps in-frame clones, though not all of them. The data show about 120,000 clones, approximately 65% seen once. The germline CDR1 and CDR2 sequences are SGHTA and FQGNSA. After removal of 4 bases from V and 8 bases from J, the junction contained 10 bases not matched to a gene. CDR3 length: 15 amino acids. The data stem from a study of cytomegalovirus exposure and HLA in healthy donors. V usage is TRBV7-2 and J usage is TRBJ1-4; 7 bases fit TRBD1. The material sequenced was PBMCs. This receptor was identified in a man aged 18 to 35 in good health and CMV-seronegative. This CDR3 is CASSSQTGIREKLFF. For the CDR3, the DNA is TGTGCCAGCAGCTCCCAGACAGGGATCCGCGAAAAACTGTTTTTT.